Listed below are T cell receptor beta chains from one sample, sequenced in a study of CD8 T cells in Susac syndrome. TCRdb used MiXCR to reprocess the immunoSEQ multiplex PCR reads, holding one entry per CDR3 protein. The sample contains approximately 150,000 distinct CDR3 sequences, 93% of which appear only once. Sequencing was performed on CD4+ T cells from PBMCs. The receptors here all came from a human donor in good health. CDR3s include the opening cysteine and the closing phenylalanine or tryptophan. The D gene is left open where the match is weak. Clone size appears in some rows only: once, few, many, or a class for an expanded clone.

d_gene	len	v_gene	j_gene	abundance	CDR3aa	CDR3nt
-	16	TRBV4-1	TRBJ1-6	-	CASSQDSVGLRSPLHF	TGCGCCAGCAGCCAAGATTCGGTGGGGCTAAGATCACCCCTCCACTTT
-	14	TRBV9	TRBJ1-1	-	CASSGGATSTEAFF	TGTGCCAGCAGCGGGGGTGCCACGAGCACTGAAGCTTTCTTT
-	15	TRBV6-2/TRBV6-3	TRBJ2-5	-	CASFKDPFTQETQYF	TGTGCCAGCTTCAAGGACCCCTTTACACAAGAGACCCAGTACTTC
-	17	TRBV3-1	TRBJ2-3	once	CASSQKTVGVFADTQYF	TGTGCCAGCAGCCAAAAGACGGTGGGGGTATTTGCAGATACGCAGTATTTT
-	15	TRBV12-3/TRBV12-4	TRBJ1-3	-	CASSLGQSSGNTIYF	TGTGCCAGCAGTTTGGGGCAGTCTTCTGGAAACACCATATATTTT
-	16	TRBV2	TRBJ2-2	-	CASSDGGLADTGELFF	TGTGCCAGCAGTGATGGAGGGCTAGCCGACACCGGGGAGCTGTTTTTT
TRBD1	16	TRBV3-1	TRBJ2-5	-	CASSPRTGGTGETQYF	TGTGCCAGCAGTCCTAGGACAGGGGGCACGGGAGAGACCCAGTACTTC
-	14	TRBV19	TRBJ2-7	-	CASSIIVSSYEQYF	TGTGCCAGTAGTATAATCGTCAGTTCCTACGAGCAGTACTTC
-	14	TRBV19	TRBJ1-1	-	CASSIGQMNTEAFF	TGTGCCAGTAGTATTGGACAGATGAACACTGAAGCTTTCTTT
-	17	TRBV19	TRBJ2-7	-	CASSTTLGTAEAYEQYF	TGTGCCAGTAGTACGACACTTGGGACTGCTGAGGCCTACGAGCAGTACTTC
TRBD1	13	TRBV20-1	TRBJ1-1	once	CSATTDRGAKAFF	TGCAGTGCTACCACAGACAGGGGAGCGAAAGCTTTCTTT
-	14	TRBV30	TRBJ1-1	once	CAWRTAGQNTEAFF	TGTGCCTGGAGAACTGCTGGACAGAACACTGAAGCTTTCTTT
-	13	TRBV4-2	TRBJ2-6	-	CASSQEDGSRQSF	TGTGCCAGCAGCCAAGAAGACGGGAGCCGCCAGTCTTTC
-	16	TRBV19	TRBJ2-4	once	CASSIDDRVAKNIQYF	TGTGCCAGTAGTATCGATGACCGAGTAGCCAAAAACATTCAGTACTTC
-	14	TRBV5-1	TRBJ2-2	few	CASSFGSGERELFF	-
-	14	TRBV7-2	TRBJ1-5	-	CASSLGESGQPQHF	TGTGCCAGCAGCTTAGGAGAGTCAGGTCAGCCCCAGCATTTT
TRBD2	15	TRBV20-1	TRBJ2-1	-	CSASDRSSGGDEQFF	TGCAGTGCTAGCGACCGGTCTAGCGGGGGGGATGAGCAGTTCTTC
-	14	TRBV7-9	TRBJ2-5	-	CASSLRDPGETQYF	TGTGCCAGCAGCTTGCGGGATCCGGGGGAGACCCAGTACTTC
-	13	TRBV28	TRBJ1-2	-	CASSFGGDRGYTF	TGTGCCAGCAGTTTCGGAGGGGATCGGGGCTACACCTTC
-	15	TRBV14	TRBJ2-5	-	CASSQERGPRKTQYF	TGTGCCAGCAGCCAAGAAAGGGGACCGCGAAAGACCCAGTACTTC
-	13	TRBV20-1	TRBJ1-3	-	CSASRGVGDTIYF	TGCAGTGCTAGCCGCGGGGTAGGGGACACCATATATTTT
-	13	TRBV7-9	TRBJ1-3	-	CASREGFGNTIYF	TGTGCCAGCAGGGAGGGGTTCGGAAACACCATATATTTT
-	13	TRBV13	TRBJ2-7	few	CASSLPGTYEQYF	TGTGCCAGCAGCTTACCCGGAACCTACGAGCAGTACTTC
TRBD1	14	TRBV7-8	TRBJ1-1	-	CASSGYQGGTEAFF	TGTGCCAGCAGCGGGTACCAGGGGGGCACTGAAGCTTTCTTT
-	14	TRBV25-1	TRBJ1-1	-	CASKLEGGHTEAFF	TGTGCCAGCAAGTTGGAGGGCGGACACACTGAAGCTTTCTTT
TRBD2	15	TRBV5-4	TRBJ2-1	-	CASSFSGGNYNEQFF	TGTGCCAGCAGCTTTAGCGGGGGAAATTACAATGAGCAGTTCTTC
TRBD2	15	TRBV4-1	TRBJ2-1	-	CASSQDYSGGTEQFF	TGCGCCAGCAGCCAAGATTACAGCGGGGGGACTGAGCAGTTCTTC
-	16	TRBV29-1	TRBJ1-2	-	CSVRALAGAGGYGYTF	TGCAGCGTCCGAGCGCTGGCAGGGGCCGGGGGCTATGGCTACACCTTC
-	13	TRBV2	TRBJ1-2	-	CASSESSALGYTF	TGTGCCAGCAGTGAGAGCTCGGCTCTAGGCTACACCTTC
TRBD1	15	TRBV5-4	TRBJ1-2	-	CASTTKGGGNYGYTF	TGTGCCAGCACAACGAAAGGGGGCGGGAACTATGGCTACACCTTC
TRBD1	15	TRBV30	TRBJ2-3	-	CAWTPGTGLTDTQYF	TGTGCCTGGACTCCCGGGACAGGGCTCACAGATACGCAGTATTTT
-	19	TRBV9	TRBJ1-6	-	CASSGTGISPSSYNSPLHF	TGTGCCAGCAGCGGTACAGGGATTTCCCCTAGCTCCTATAATTCACCCCTCCACTTT
-	12	TRBV10-3	TRBJ1-1	-	CAISEGDTEAFF	TGTGCCATCAGTGAGGGAGATACTGAAGCTTTCTTT
-	13	TRBV6-5	TRBJ2-1	-	CASSKGVWEKQFF	TGTGCCAGCAGCAAAGGGGTCTGGGAGAAGCAGTTCTTC
-	12	TRBV20-1	TRBJ1-2	-	CSASNRVSGYTF	TGCAGTGCTAGTAACAGGGTATCTGGCTACACCTTC
-	14	TRBV4-1	TRBJ1-4	few	CASSHGATNEKLFF	TGCGCCAGCAGCCATGGCGCAACTAATGAAAAACTGTTTTTT
-	14	TRBV3-1	TRBJ1-4	-	CASSQGGISEKLFF	TGTGCCAGCAGCCAAGGCGGGATATCTGAAAAACTGTTTTTT
-	17	TRBV4-1	TRBJ1-5	-	CASSQDNKGGSNQPQHF	TGCGCCAGCAGCCAAGATAATAAGGGGGGCAGCAATCAGCCCCAGCATTTT
-	14	TRBV20-1	TRBJ1-1	-	CSARDRRGRAEAFF	TGCAGTGCTAGAGATCGAAGAGGCAGGGCTGAAGCTTTCTTT
-	13	TRBV18	TRBJ2-5	-	CASSPPGMETQYF	TGTGCCAGCTCACCACCTGGAATGGAGACCCAGTACTTC